This is a list of T cell receptor beta chains from one sample in a study of shared clonotypes between healthy human individuals. Assay used: immunoSEQ multiplex PCR; TCRdb lists only in-frame clones, some missing. The sample carries approximately 1,500,000 clones, approximately 98% recorded once. Specimen: naive CD4+ T cells sorted from blood. Receptor source: a man aged 25 to 40 in good health. CDR3s include the opening cysteine and the closing phenylalanine or tryptophan. Fields, in order: D gene, clone size, V gene, J gene, CDR3 protein, CDR3 DNA. The D gene is left open where the match is weak. Rows give clone size only sometimes, using once, few, many, or a class for an expanded clone.

d_call: .; clone_size: once; v_call: TRBV1; j_call: TRBJ2-1; cdr3_aa: CTSSHLTYEQFF; cdr3_nt: TGCACCAGCAGCCACCTGACGTATGAGCAGTTCTTC
d_call: TRBD1; clone_size: .; v_call: TRBV6-5; j_call: TRBJ1-4; cdr3_aa: CASSRGTGREKLFF; cdr3_nt: TGTGCCAGCAGTCGAGGGACAGGGAGGGAAAAACTGTTTTTT
d_call: .; clone_size: .; v_call: TRBV5-4; j_call: TRBJ2-2; cdr3_aa: CASSPSEAGELFF; cdr3_nt: TGTGCCAGCAGCCCCTCGGAAGCCGGGGAGCTGTTTTTT
d_call: TRBD2; clone_size: .; v_call: TRBV28; j_call: TRBJ2-1; cdr3_aa: CASSVLEGGTSSYNEQFF; cdr3_nt: TGTGCCAGCAGTGTCCTAGAAGGCGGGACTAGCTCCTACAATGAGCAGTTCTTC
d_call: TRBD1; clone_size: once; v_call: TRBV7-9; j_call: TRBJ2-3; cdr3_aa: CASSLRQGTDTQYF; cdr3_nt: TGTGCCAGCAGCTTACGACAGGGAACAGATACGCAGTATTTT
d_call: .; clone_size: .; v_call: TRBV7-2; j_call: TRBJ2-1; cdr3_aa: CASSARQVSYNEQFF; cdr3_nt: TGTGCCAGCAGCGCAAGACAGGTTTCCTACAATGAGCAGTTCTTC
d_call: TRBD2; clone_size: .; v_call: TRBV10-1; j_call: TRBJ2-2; cdr3_aa: CASSPLAGVRTGELFF; cdr3_nt: TGCGCCAGCAGCCCACTAGCGGGAGTCCGCACCGGGGAGCTGTTTTTT
d_call: .; clone_size: .; v_call: TRBV18; j_call: TRBJ2-1; cdr3_aa: CASSPVGTPPNEQFF; cdr3_nt: TGTGCCAGCTCACCAGTCGGAACGCCACCCAATGAGCAGTTCTTC
d_call: .; clone_size: .; v_call: TRBV29-1; j_call: TRBJ2-2; cdr3_aa: CSVAPGLFTNTGELFF; cdr3_nt: TGCAGCGTTGCCCCCGGACTCTTTACGAACACCGGGGAGCTGTTTTTT
d_call: .; clone_size: .; v_call: TRBV18; j_call: TRBJ2-7; cdr3_aa: CASSREGVYEQYF; cdr3_nt: TGTGCCAGCTCACGAGAAGGGGTTTACGAGCAGTACTTC
d_call: .; clone_size: .; v_call: TRBV30; j_call: TRBJ2-5; cdr3_aa: CAWSVGPGLQETQYF; cdr3_nt: TGTGCCTGGAGTGTAGGACCGGGACTCCAAGAGACCCAGTACTTC
d_call: .; clone_size: .; v_call: TRBV9; j_call: TRBJ2-4; cdr3_aa: CASSVDGDLAKNIQYF; cdr3_nt: TGTGCCAGCAGCGTAGATGGGGATCTAGCCAAAAACATTCAGTACTTC
d_call: .; clone_size: .; v_call: TRBV7-2; j_call: TRBJ2-7; cdr3_aa: CASSPSTYEQYF; cdr3_nt: TGTGCCAGCAGCCCGTCGACCTACGAGCAGTACTTC
d_call: TRBD2; clone_size: once; v_call: TRBV9; j_call: TRBJ2-1; cdr3_aa: CASSVAGGPGNEQFF; cdr3_nt: TGTGCCAGCAGCGTAGCGGGAGGGCCTGGTAATGAGCAGTTCTTC
d_call: .; clone_size: .; v_call: TRBV11-2; j_call: TRBJ1-2; cdr3_aa: CASSQLGAGYGYTF; cdr3_nt: TGTGCCAGCAGCCAATTGGGGGCGGGATATGGCTACACCTTC
d_call: .; clone_size: .; v_call: TRBV5-8; j_call: TRBJ2-3; cdr3_aa: CASSFRGKTDTQYF; cdr3_nt: TGTGCCAGCAGCTTTAGAGGGAAGACAGATACGCAGTATTTT
d_call: .; clone_size: .; v_call: TRBV28; j_call: TRBJ1-4; cdr3_aa: CASRNKGEREKLFF; cdr3_nt: TGTGCCAGCAGGAACAAGGGGGAGAGGGAAAAACTGTTTTTT
d_call: .; clone_size: .; v_call: TRBV19; j_call: TRBJ1-1; cdr3_aa: CASSIGGSTEAFF; cdr3_nt: TGTGCCAGTAGTATTGGAGGGTCCACTGAAGCTTTCTTT
d_call: .; clone_size: .; v_call: TRBV7-9; j_call: TRBJ2-2; cdr3_aa: CASSFRRGTGELFF; cdr3_nt: TGTGCCAGCAGCTTCAGACGGGGCACCGGGGAGCTGTTTTTT
d_call: .; clone_size: once; v_call: TRBV19; j_call: TRBJ2-6; cdr3_aa: CASSFLSGANVLTF; cdr3_nt: TGTGCCAGTAGTTTCCTCTCTGGGGCCAACGTCCTGACTTTC
d_call: .; clone_size: .; v_call: TRBV7-2; j_call: TRBJ1-2; cdr3_aa: CASSEDILSKGYTF; cdr3_nt: TGTGCCAGCAGCGAGGACATTCTCTCCAAGGGCTACACCTTC
d_call: TRBD1; clone_size: once; v_call: TRBV23-1; j_call: TRBJ1-2; cdr3_aa: CASSQSTRDSCPYGYTF; cdr3_nt: TGCGCCAGCAGTCAATCTACACGGGACAGCTGTCCCTATGGCTACACCTTC
d_call: TRBD2; clone_size: .; v_call: TRBV28; j_call: TRBJ2-7; cdr3_aa: CASRRQGLSYEQYF; cdr3_nt: TGTGCCAGCCGGCGGCAGGGACTATCCTACGAGCAGTACTTC
d_call: TRBD2; clone_size: .; v_call: TRBV5-4; j_call: TRBJ2-1; cdr3_aa: CASRDRAGDTYNEQFF; cdr3_nt: TGTGCCAGCAGAGACCGGGCGGGAGACACCTACAATGAGCAGTTCTTC
d_call: .; clone_size: .; v_call: TRBV27; j_call: TRBJ1-5; cdr3_aa: CASSPGLRSNQPQHF; cdr3_nt: TGTGCCAGCAGTCCAGGGCTCCGAAGCAATCAGCCCCAGCATTTT
d_call: .; clone_size: .; v_call: TRBV6-5; j_call: TRBJ2-5; cdr3_aa: CASSGSQETQYF; cdr3_nt: TGTGCCAGCTCGGGCAGCCAAGAAACCCAGTACTTC
d_call: .; clone_size: .; v_call: TRBV4-2; j_call: TRBJ2-1; cdr3_aa: CASSRIRDEQFF; cdr3_nt: TGTGCCAGCAGCCGAATTAGGGATGAGCAGTTCTTC
d_call: .; clone_size: .; v_call: TRBV20-1; j_call: TRBJ1-1; cdr3_aa: CSARAGPEAFF; cdr3_nt: TGCAGTGCTAGAGCGGGTCCTGAAGCTTTCTTT
d_call: TRBD1; clone_size: .; v_call: TRBV5-1; j_call: TRBJ2-5; cdr3_aa: CASSLGDRGVETQYF; cdr3_nt: TGCGCCAGCAGCTTGGGCGACAGGGGGGTAGAGACCCAGTACTTC
d_call: TRBD2; clone_size: .; v_call: TRBV4-1; j_call: TRBJ2-7; cdr3_aa: CASSQEAGPYEQYF; cdr3_nt: TGCGCCAGCAGCCAAGAAGCGGGACCCTACGAGCAGTACTTC
d_call: .; clone_size: .; v_call: TRBV11-2; j_call: TRBJ1-1; cdr3_aa: CASSSSFNTEAFF; cdr3_nt: TGTGCCAGCAGCTCATCATTTAACACTGAAGCTTTCTTT
d_call: .; clone_size: .; v_call: TRBV2; j_call: TRBJ1-5; cdr3_aa: CASSERSGAAQHF; cdr3_nt: TGTGCCAGCAGTGAAAGGTCGGGGGCGGCCCAGCATTTT
d_call: TRBD1; clone_size: once; v_call: TRBV5-1; j_call: TRBJ2-2; cdr3_aa: CASSIGTVGGELFF; cdr3_nt: TGCGCCAGCAGCATAGGGACAGTAGGCGGGGAGCTGTTTTTT
d_call: TRBD2; clone_size: .; v_call: TRBV9; j_call: TRBJ2-1; cdr3_aa: CASSVASSGSYNEQFF; cdr3_nt: TGTGCCAGCAGCGTAGCTTCTAGCGGGAGCTACAATGAGCAGTTCTTC
d_call: .; clone_size: .; v_call: TRBV29-1; j_call: TRBJ2-5; cdr3_aa: CSALRVQETQYF; cdr3_nt: TGCAGCGCCCTTAGGGTACAAGAGACCCAGTACTTC
d_call: TRBD1; clone_size: .; v_call: TRBV19; j_call: TRBJ2-7; cdr3_aa: CASSTALRDRAYEQYF; cdr3_nt: TGTGCCAGTAGTACCGCCCTCCGGGACAGAGCCTACGAGCAGTACTTC
d_call: .; clone_size: once; v_call: TRBV29-1; j_call: TRBJ2-7; cdr3_aa: CSATIGYEQYF; cdr3_nt: TGCAGCGCGACTATAGGCTACGAGCAGTACTTC
d_call: .; clone_size: .; v_call: TRBV5-8; j_call: TRBJ2-5; cdr3_aa: CASSLEVGLQETQYF; cdr3_nt: TGTGCCAGCAGCTTGGAAGTAGGACTTCAAGAGACCCAGTACTTC
d_call: .; clone_size: .; v_call: TRBV5-1; j_call: TRBJ2-1; cdr3_aa: CASSSNSHRVQFF; cdr3_nt: TGCGCCAGCAGCTCCAATTCGCACAGAGTGCAGTTCTTC
d_call: .; clone_size: few; v_call: TRBV7-8; j_call: TRBJ1-5; cdr3_aa: CASSLAGDNQPQHF; cdr3_nt: TGTGCCAGCAGCTTAGCGGGGGATAATCAGCCCCAGCATTTT
d_call: .; clone_size: .; v_call: TRBV19; j_call: TRBJ2-2; cdr3_aa: CASGVLNTGELFF; cdr3_nt: TGTGCCAGTGGGGTCCTAAACACCGGGGAGCTGTTTTTT
d_call: TRBD2; clone_size: .; v_call: TRBV2; j_call: TRBJ2-1; cdr3_aa: CASRAQTSGSNEQFF; cdr3_nt: TGTGCCAGCAGGGCCCAAACTAGCGGGAGCAATGAGCAGTTCTTC
d_call: TRBD1; clone_size: once; v_call: TRBV27; j_call: TRBJ1-1; cdr3_aa: CASSSGQPFTEAFF; cdr3_nt: TGTGCCAGCAGTTCGGGACAGCCTTTCACTGAAGCTTTCTTT
d_call: .; clone_size: .; v_call: TRBV2; j_call: TRBJ1-4; cdr3_aa: CASGPFVGVNEKLFF; cdr3_nt: TGTGCCAGCGGCCCTTTTGTGGGGGTTAATGAAAAACTGTTTTTT
d_call: TRBD1; clone_size: .; v_call: TRBV18; j_call: TRBJ2-7; cdr3_aa: CASTTGPSYEQYF; cdr3_nt: TGTGCCAGCACGACAGGGCCATCCTACGAGCAGTACTTC
d_call: .; clone_size: .; v_call: TRBV29-1; j_call: TRBJ1-5; cdr3_aa: CSVAGGNQPQHF; cdr3_nt: TGCAGCGTTGCGGGTGGCAATCAGCCCCAGCATTTT
d_call: .; clone_size: once; v_call: TRBV7-9; j_call: TRBJ2-3; cdr3_aa: CASSPIPLGYTQYF; cdr3_nt: TGTGCCAGCAGCCCGATCCCGTTGGGGTATACGCAGTATTTT
d_call: .; clone_size: .; v_call: TRBV7-9; j_call: TRBJ1-1; cdr3_aa: CASSLEGGTEAFF; cdr3_nt: TGTGCCAGCAGCTTAGAAGGGGGTACTGAAGCTTTCTTT
d_call: .; clone_size: .; v_call: TRBV28; j_call: TRBJ1-1; cdr3_aa: CASSSLTGMNTEAFF; cdr3_nt: TGTGCCAGCAGTTCCCTGACTGGGATGAACACTGAAGCTTTCTTT
d_call: TRBD2; clone_size: .; v_call: TRBV18; j_call: TRBJ2-3; cdr3_aa: CASSPLSGASTDTQYF; cdr3_nt: TGTGCCAGCTCACCACTGAGCGGGGCTAGCACAGATACGCAGTATTTT
d_call: .; clone_size: .; v_call: TRBV5-1; j_call: TRBJ1-1; cdr3_aa: CASSLVQGLNTEAFF; cdr3_nt: TGCGCCAGCAGCTTGGTTCAGGGGCTGAACACTGAAGCTTTCTTT
d_call: TRBD2; clone_size: .; v_call: TRBV28; j_call: TRBJ2-1; cdr3_aa: CASSLSSGSVFKEQFF; cdr3_nt: TGTGCCAGCAGTTTATCTAGCGGGAGTGTGTTCAAGGAGCAGTTCTTC
d_call: .; clone_size: .; v_call: TRBV2; j_call: TRBJ1-1; cdr3_aa: CASSEIEAVEAFF; cdr3_nt: TGTGCCAGCAGTGAAATTGAGGCAGTCGAAGCTTTCTTT
d_call: TRBD1; clone_size: .; v_call: TRBV6-4; j_call: TRBJ1-2; cdr3_aa: CASSDTGTGGYYGYTF; cdr3_nt: TGTGCCAGCAGTGACACCGGGACAGGGGGATACTATGGCTACACCTTC
d_call: .; clone_size: .; v_call: TRBV2; j_call: TRBJ2-7; cdr3_aa: CASSVGYEQYF; cdr3_nt: TGTGCCAGCTCAGTCGGCTACGAGCAGTACTTC
d_call: .; clone_size: .; v_call: TRBV2; j_call: TRBJ1-1; cdr3_aa: CASSGQGGTEAFF; cdr3_nt: TGTGCCAGCAGTGGTCAAGGGGGCACTGAAGCTTTCTTT